This is a list of T cell receptor beta chains from one sample in a study of blood T cell repertoires in COVID-19. Generated by immunoSEQ multiplex PCR, the TCRdb table keeps only in-frame clones and is missing some. The sample includes roughly 210,000 clones, roughly 87% of them seen just once. Sample: PBMCs or T cells enriched from blood (not recorded which). The receptor set was obtained from a young man in a cohort exposed to, infected with or recovered from COVID-19 (not recorded which). Both conserved end residues are part of each CDR3. D genes are given only for firm matches. The size of a clone is reported for some rows only, either as once, few or many, or as a class for expanded clones.

size	D	V	J	CDR3	DNA
.	.	TRBV5-8	TRBJ2-5	CASSLGTGRVSETQYF	TGTGCCAGCAGCTTGGGGACAGGGAGGGTCTCGGAGACCCAGTACTTC
.	TRBD1	TRBV19	TRBJ2-5	CATGTGGEETQYF	TGTGCCACTGGGACAGGGGGGGAAGAGACCCAGTACTTC
.	.	TRBV28	TRBJ1-2	CASSLPGDADYPNYGYTF	TGTGCCAGCAGTTTGCCAGGGGACGCTGACTACCCTAACTATGGCTACACCTTC
.	.	TRBV7-2	TRBJ1-1	CASSDRLMNTEAFF	TGTGCCAGCAGCGACAGGTTAATGAACACTGAAGCTTTCTTT
.	TRBD1	TRBV19	TRBJ1-3	CASSLRTGAQNTIYF	TGTGCCAGTAGTCTGAGGACAGGGGCTCAAAACACCATATATTTT
.	TRBD1	TRBV5-1	TRBJ1-2	CASSLTGDNYGYTF	TGCGCCAGCAGCTTGACAGGGGATAACTATGGCTACACCTTC
many	.	TRBV19	TRBJ1-2	CASTQDSSYGYTF	TGTGCCAGTACCCAAGACAGCTCCTATGGCTACACCTTC
few	.	TRBV5-1	TRBJ1-6	CASSLRPGGSYNSPLHF	TGCGCCAGCAGCTTGAGGCCGGGAGGATCCTATAATTCACCCCTCCACTTT
once	.	TRBV6-2/TRBV6-3	TRBJ1-6	CASSNEEGLWILLPLHF	TGTGCCAGCAGCAATGAAGAGGGACTGTGGATATTGTTACCCCTCCACTTT
.	TRBD2	TRBV7-9	TRBJ2-7	CASSSDGLGGYEQYF	TGTGCCAGCAGCTCAGACGGTCTGGGGGGGTACGAGCAGTACTTC
.	.	TRBV29-1	TRBJ1-1	CSVVRGEGAFF	TGCAGCGTTGTGAGAGGGGAGGGAGCTTTCTTT
.	.	TRBV6-5	TRBJ2-7	CASGAYEQYF	TGTGCCAGCGGGGCGTACGAGCAGTACTTC
.	TRBD1	TRBV5-4	TRBJ2-6	CASSTDSGTGKNNVLTF	TGTGCCAGCAGCACGGACTCCGGGACAGGAAAAAACAACGTCCTGACTTTC
.	.	TRBV3-1/TRBV3-2	TRBJ2-1	CASSPPASTTGVAGGVQNEQFF	TGTGCCAGCAGCCCTCCCGCCTCAACAACAGGGGTGGCGGGAGGCGTCCAAAATGAGCAGTTCTTC
.	TRBD2	TRBV27	TRBJ2-2	CASSLWASGGNTGELFF	TGTGCCAGCAGTTTATGGGCTAGCGGGGGGAACACCGGGGAGCTGTTTTTT
.	.	TRBV7-2	TRBJ1-3	CASSLLGSGNTIYF	TGTGCCAGCAGCTTACTCGGGTCTGGAAACACCATATATTTT
.	TRBD1	TRBV19	TRBJ1-1	CASSVDRGSAFF	TGTGCCAGTAGTGTGGACAGGGGTTCGGCTTTCTTT
.	TRBD2	TRBV11-3	TRBJ2-2	CASSAGGGNTGELFF	TGTGCCAGCAGCGCCGGGGGGGGGAACACCGGGGAGCTGTTTTTT
.	TRBD1	TRBV15	TRBJ2-7	CATSRVGQSYEQYF	TGTGCCACCAGCAGAGTGGGACAGAGTTACGAGCAGTACTTC
.	TRBD1	TRBV6-5	TRBJ1-4	CASSRQGRNEKLFF	TGTGCCAGCAGTCGACAGGGCAGAAATGAAAAACTGTTTTTT
.	TRBD1	TRBV28	TRBJ2-7	CASRSQGKGYEQYF	TGTGCCAGCAGGTCACAGGGGAAGGGCTACGAGCAGTACTTC
.	.	TRBV29-1	TRBJ2-7	CSVGERNYEQYF	TGCAGCGTCGGGGAGAGAAACTACGAGCAGTACTTC
once	.	TRBV7-9	TRBJ2-7	CASSPLRGLLYEQYF	TGTGCCAGCAGCCCTTTGCGAGGACTTCTCTACGAGCAGTACTTC
.	TRBD2	TRBV6-2/TRBV6-3	TRBJ2-3	CASSLAGSSTDTQYF	TGTGCCAGCAGTCTAGCGGGGAGTAGCACAGATACGCAGTATTTT
.	.	TRBV5-6	TRBJ1-2	CASSLDRVYGYTF	TGTGCCAGCAGCTTGGACAGGGTCTATGGCTACACCTTC
.	.	TRBV28	TRBJ2-3	CASNPQGGGTDTQYF	TGTGCCAGCAACCCCCAGGGTGGGGGGACAGATACGCAGTATTTT
.	.	TRBV27	TRBJ2-7	CASSFGVAKEQYF	TGTGCCAGCAGTTTCGGGGTTGCAAAAGAGCAGTACTTC
few	.	TRBV19	TRBJ1-1	CASSPRGAGAFF	TGTGCCAGTAGTCCCCGAGGGGCGGGGGCTTTCTTT
.	.	TRBV9	TRBJ2-4	CASSVEALANIQYF	TGTGCCAGCAGCGTAGAGGCTCTAGCGAACATTCAGTACTTC
.	.	TRBV7-2	TRBJ2-7	CASRITPQGEQYF	TGTGCCAGCCGGATCACACCCCAGGGGGAGCAGTACTTC
.	TRBD2	TRBV5-1	TRBJ2-2	CASSLELAGAGELFF	TGCGCCAGCAGCTTGGAGCTAGCGGGAGCCGGGGAGCTGTTTTTT
.	TRBD1	TRBV19	TRBJ2-7	CASSEPGQGTYEQYF	TGTGCCAGTAGTGAACCGGGACAGGGAACATACGAGCAGTACTTC
.	.	TRBV12-3/TRBV12-4	TRBJ2-1	CASSFDNEQFF	TGTGCCAGCAGTTTCGACAATGAGCAGTTCTTC
.	TRBD2	TRBV4-1	TRBJ2-1	CASRATGLAGGFSYNEQFF	TGCGCCAGCAGGGCTACCGGACTAGCGGGAGGTTTTTCCTACAATGAGCAGTTCTTC
few	TRBD2	TRBV28	TRBJ2-7	CASSRAGLAGPSSYEQYF	TGTGCCAGCAGCCGAGCGGGACTAGCGGGGCCGTCCTCCTACGAGCAGTACTTC